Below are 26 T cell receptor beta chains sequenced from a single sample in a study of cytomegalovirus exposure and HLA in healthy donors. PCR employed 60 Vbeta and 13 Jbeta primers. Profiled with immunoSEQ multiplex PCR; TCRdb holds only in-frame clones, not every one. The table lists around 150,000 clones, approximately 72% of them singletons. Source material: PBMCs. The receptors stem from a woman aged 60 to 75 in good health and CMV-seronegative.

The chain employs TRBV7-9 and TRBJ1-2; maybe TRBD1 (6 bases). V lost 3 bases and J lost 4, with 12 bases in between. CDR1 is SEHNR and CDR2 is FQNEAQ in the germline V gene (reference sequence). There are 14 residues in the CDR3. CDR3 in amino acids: CASSFRTEIYGYTF. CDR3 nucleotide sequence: TGTGCCAGCAGCTTTAGGACAGAAATCTATGGCTACACCTTC.

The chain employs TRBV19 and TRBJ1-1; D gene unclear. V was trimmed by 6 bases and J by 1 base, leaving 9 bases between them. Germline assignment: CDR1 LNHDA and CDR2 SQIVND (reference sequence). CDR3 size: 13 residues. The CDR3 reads CASSTPGNTEAFF. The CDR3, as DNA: TGTGCCAGTAGCACCCCCGGGAACACTGAAGCTTTCTTT. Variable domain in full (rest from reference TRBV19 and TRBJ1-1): DGGITQSPKYLFRKEGQNVTLSCEQNLNHDAMYWYRQDPGQGLRLIYYSQIVNDFQKGDIAEGYSVSREKKESFPLTVTSAQKNPTAFYLCASSTPGNTEAFFGQGTRLTVV.

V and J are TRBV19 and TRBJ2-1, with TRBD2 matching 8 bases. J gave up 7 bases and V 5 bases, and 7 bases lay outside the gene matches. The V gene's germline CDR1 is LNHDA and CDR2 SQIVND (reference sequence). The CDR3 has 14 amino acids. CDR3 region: CASSSGTRRNEQFF. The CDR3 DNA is TGTGCCAGTAGTTCCGGGACTAGACGAAATGAGCAGTTCTTC.

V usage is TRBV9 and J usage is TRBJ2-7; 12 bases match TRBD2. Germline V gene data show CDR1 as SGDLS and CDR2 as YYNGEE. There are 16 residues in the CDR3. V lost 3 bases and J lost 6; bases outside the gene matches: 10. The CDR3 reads CASSAIGLAGFAEQYF. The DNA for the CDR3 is TGTGCCAGCAGCGCCATTGGACTAGCGGGATTCGCCGAGCAGTACTTC. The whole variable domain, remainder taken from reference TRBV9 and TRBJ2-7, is DSGVTQTPKHLITATGQRVTLRCSPRSGDLSVYWYQQSLDQGLQFLIQYYNGEERAKGNILERFSAQQFPDLHSELNLSSLELGDSALYFCASSAIGLAGFAEQYFGPGTRLTVT.

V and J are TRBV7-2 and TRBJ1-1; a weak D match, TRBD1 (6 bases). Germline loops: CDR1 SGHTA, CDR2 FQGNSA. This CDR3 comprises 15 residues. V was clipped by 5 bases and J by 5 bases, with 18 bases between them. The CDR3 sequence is CASSNRTGRGTEAFF. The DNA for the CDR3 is TGTGCCAGCAGCAACCGGACGGGGAGGGGGACTGAAGCTTTCTTT.

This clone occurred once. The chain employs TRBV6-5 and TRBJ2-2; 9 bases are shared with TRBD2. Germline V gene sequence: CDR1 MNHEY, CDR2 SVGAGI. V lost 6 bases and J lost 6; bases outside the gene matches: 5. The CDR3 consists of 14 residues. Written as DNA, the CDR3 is TGTGCCAGCAGAGGACTAGCGAGAGCCGGGGAGCTGTTTTTT. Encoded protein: CASRGLARAGELFF.

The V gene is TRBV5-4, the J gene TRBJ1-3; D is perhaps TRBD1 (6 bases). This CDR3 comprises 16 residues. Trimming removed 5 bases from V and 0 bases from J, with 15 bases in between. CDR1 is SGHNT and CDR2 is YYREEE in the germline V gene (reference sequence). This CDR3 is CASRSSGTPSGNTIYF. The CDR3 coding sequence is TGTGCCAGCAGGTCCTCCGGGACACCCTCTGGAAACACCATATATTTT.

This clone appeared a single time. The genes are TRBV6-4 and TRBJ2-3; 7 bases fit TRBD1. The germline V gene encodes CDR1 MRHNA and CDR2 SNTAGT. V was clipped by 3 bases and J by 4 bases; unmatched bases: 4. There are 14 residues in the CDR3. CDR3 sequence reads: CASSELGGPDTQYF. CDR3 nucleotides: TGTGCCAGCAGTGAACTAGGGGGCCCAGATACGCAGTATTTT.

CDR3 loop: CASRTPGLVTGELFF. The CDR3 DNA is TGTGCCAGTAGAACTCCGGGACTAGTTACCGGGGAGCTGTTTTTT. The chain carries TRBV19 and TRBJ2-2; 8 bases map to TRBD2. This CDR3 region has 15 residues. Trimming cost V 6 bases and J 5 bases; bases outside gene matches: 8. Germline V gives CDR1 LNHDA, CDR2 SQIVND (reference sequence).

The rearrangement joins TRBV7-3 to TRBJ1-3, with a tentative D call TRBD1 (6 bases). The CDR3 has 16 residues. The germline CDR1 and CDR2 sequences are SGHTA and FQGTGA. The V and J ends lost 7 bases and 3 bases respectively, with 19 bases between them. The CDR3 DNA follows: TGTGCCAGCAATTCGCAGAGGACAGTAGGTGGAAACACCATATATTTT. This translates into CASNSQRTVGGNTIYF.

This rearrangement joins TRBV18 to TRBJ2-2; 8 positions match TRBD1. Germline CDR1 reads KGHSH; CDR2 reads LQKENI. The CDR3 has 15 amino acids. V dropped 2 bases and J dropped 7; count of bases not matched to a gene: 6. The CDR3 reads CASSPVDRVDGELFF. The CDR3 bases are TGTGCCAGCTCACCAGTGGACAGGGTTGACGGGGAGCTGTTTTTT. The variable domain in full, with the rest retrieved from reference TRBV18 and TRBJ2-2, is NAGVMQNPRHLVRRRGQEARLRCSPMKGHSHVYWYRQLPEEGLKFMVYLQKENIIDESGMPKERFSAEFPKEGPSILRIQQVVRGDSAAYFCASSPVDRVDGELFFGEGSRLTVL.

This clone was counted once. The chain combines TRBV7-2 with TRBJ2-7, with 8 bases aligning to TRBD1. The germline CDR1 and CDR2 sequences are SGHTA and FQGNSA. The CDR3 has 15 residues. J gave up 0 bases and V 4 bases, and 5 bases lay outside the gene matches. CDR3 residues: CASSSTGVVSYEQYF. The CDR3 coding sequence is TGTGCCAGCAGCTCGACAGGGGTGGTCTCCTACGAGCAGTACTTC.

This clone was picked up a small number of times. The CDR3 nucleotides are TGCGCCATCCCGGAATATGACAGGCGGTATCAGCCCCAGCATTTT. As protein: CAIPEYDRRYQPQHF. The J gene is TRBJ1-5, the V gene TRBV5-1, with D possibly being TRBD1 (6 bases). Trimming shortened V by 9 bases and J by 5 bases, and 21 bases separated the two germline ends. Germline lookup yields CDR1 SGHRS and CDR2 YFSETQ. This CDR3 is built from 15 residues.

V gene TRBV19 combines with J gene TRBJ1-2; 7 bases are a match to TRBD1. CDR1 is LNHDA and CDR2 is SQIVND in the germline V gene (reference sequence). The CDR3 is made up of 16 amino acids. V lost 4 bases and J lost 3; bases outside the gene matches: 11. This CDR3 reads CASSKTGVERDYGYTF. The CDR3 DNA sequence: TGTGCCAGTAGTAAAACAGGGGTTGAGCGAGACTATGGCTACACCTTC.

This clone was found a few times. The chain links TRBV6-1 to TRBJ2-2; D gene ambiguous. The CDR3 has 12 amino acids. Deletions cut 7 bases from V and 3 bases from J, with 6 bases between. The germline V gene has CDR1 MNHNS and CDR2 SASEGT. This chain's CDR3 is CASNSYTGELFF. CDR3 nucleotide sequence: TGTGCCAGCAATTCTTACACCGGGGAGCTGTTTTTT.

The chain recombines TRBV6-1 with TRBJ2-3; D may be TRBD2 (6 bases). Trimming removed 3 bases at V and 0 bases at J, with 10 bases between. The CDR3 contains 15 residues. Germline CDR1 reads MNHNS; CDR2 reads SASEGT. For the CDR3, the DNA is TGTGCCAGCAGTGAGTGGACTACTAGCACAGATACGCAGTATTTT. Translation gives CASSEWTTSTDTQYF.

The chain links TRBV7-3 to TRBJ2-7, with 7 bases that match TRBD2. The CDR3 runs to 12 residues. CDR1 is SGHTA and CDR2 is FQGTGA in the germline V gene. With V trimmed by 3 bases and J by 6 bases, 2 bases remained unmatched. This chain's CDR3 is CASSLGRGEQYF. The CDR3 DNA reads TGTGCCAGCAGCTTGGGGAGGGGCGAGCAGTACTTC. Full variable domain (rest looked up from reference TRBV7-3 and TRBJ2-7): GAGVSQTPSNKVTEKGKYVELRCDPISGHTALYWYRQSLGQGPEFLIYFQGTGAADDSGLPNDRFFAVRPEGSVSTLKIQRTERGDSAVYLCASSLGRGEQYFGPGTRLTVT.

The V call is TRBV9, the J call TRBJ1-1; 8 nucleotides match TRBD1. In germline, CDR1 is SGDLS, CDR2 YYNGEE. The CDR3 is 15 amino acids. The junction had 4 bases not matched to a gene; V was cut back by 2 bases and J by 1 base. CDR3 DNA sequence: TGTGCCAGCAGCGTTTCCGGGACAGGGAACACTGAAGCTTTCTTT. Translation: CASSVSGTGNTEAFF.

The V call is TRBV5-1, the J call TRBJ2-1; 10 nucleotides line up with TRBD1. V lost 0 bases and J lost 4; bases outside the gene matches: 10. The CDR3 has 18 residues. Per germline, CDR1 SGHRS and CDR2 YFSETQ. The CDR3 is CASSLEAVAGQGYNEQFF. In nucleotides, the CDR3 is TGCGCCAGCAGCTTGGAAGCGGTAGCGGGACAGGGGTACAATGAGCAGTTCTTC.

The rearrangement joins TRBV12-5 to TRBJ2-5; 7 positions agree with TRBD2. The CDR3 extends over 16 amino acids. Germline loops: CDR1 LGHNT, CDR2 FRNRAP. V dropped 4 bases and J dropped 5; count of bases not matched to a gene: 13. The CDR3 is CASGWTGGHPGETQYF. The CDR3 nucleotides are TGTGCTAGTGGTTGGACGGGAGGACATCCTGGGGAGACCCAGTACTTC.

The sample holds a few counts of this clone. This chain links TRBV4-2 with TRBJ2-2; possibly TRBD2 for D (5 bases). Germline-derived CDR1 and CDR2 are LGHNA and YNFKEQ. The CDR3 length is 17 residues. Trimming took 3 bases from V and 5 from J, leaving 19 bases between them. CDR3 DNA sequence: TGTGCCAGCAGCCAGGTACGGGCTAGCTGGGAAACCGGGGAGCTGTTTTTT. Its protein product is CASSQVRASWETGELFF.

Here the CDR3 DNA reads TGCGCCAGCAGCGTAGTAAGCGGGAGTATCCCAGATACGCAGTATTTT. Protein product: CASSVVSGSIPDTQYF. The chain is built from TRBV5-1 and TRBJ2-3; the match to TRBD2 covers 8 bases. The V and J ends lost 4 bases and 4 bases, in that order; junction bases with no gene match: 11. This CDR3 contains 16 residues. The germline gives CDR1 SGHRS, CDR2 YFSETQ.

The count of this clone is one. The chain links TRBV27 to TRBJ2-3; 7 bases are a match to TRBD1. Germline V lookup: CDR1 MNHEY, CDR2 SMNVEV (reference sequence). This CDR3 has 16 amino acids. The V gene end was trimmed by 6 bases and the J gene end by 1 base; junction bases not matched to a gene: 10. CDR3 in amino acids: CASRSQGVFGTDTQYF. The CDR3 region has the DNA TGTGCCAGCAGATCCCAGGGGGTATTTGGCACAGATACGCAGTATTTT.

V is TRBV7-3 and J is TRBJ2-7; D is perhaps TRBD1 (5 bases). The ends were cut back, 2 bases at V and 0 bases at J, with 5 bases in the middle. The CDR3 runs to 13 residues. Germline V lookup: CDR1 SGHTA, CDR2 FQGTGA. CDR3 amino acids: CASSLDSSYEQYF. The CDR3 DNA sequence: TGTGCCAGCAGCTTAGACAGCTCCTACGAGCAGTACTTC.

CDR3: CASSDRGGLKVFF. The CDR3 DNA reads TGTGCCAGCAGTGACCGAGGAGGGCTAAAGGTGTTTTTT. The genes are TRBV2 and TRBJ1-4, with D unresolved. The CDR3 sequence is 13 residues long. Germline V gene sequence: CDR1 SNHLY, CDR2 FYNNEI. The ends were cut back, 3 bases at V and 15 bases at J, with 17 bases in the middle.

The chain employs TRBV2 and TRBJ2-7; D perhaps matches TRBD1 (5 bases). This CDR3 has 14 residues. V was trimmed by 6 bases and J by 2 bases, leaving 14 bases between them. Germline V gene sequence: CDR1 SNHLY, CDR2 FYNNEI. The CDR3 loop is CASSDSPGTYEQYF. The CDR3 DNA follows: TGTGCCAGCAGCGACAGTCCAGGCACCTACGAGCAGTACTTC.